This TCR beta chain was identified during a study of cytomegalovirus exposure and HLA in healthy donors (TCRdb year 2017). As for the study more broadly: In an earlier analysis of roughly 500 of the donors, roughly 300 Gb of sequence data and 120 million or so unique TCR beta sequences from about 190 million T cells were reported. Roughly 290 gigabases of sequencing data and 70 million to 95 million unique TCR sequences made up an early release that covered roughly 670 HLA-typed donors. Of the roughly 410 genotyped donors, approximately 81% were placed in the genetic ancestry cluster associated with self-reported Caucasian donors. The study aimed to test whether cataloging public T cell receptors could reveal signatures of past pathogen exposure. The T cell repertoires of 666 subjects were profiled by immunosequencing and related to cytomegalovirus serostatus. Besides the first cohort of about 730 subjects, a separate validation cohort made up of 120 different subjects was used. To predict cytomegalovirus infection status, the study combined high-throughput TCR immunosequencing, statistical association of individual TCRs with disease status, and machine learning. A later analysis re-analyzed previously published TCR beta repertoires from roughly 600 donors and added high-resolution HLA genotyping to study TCR occurrence patterns. The later analysis used no new phenotypic data to find candidate immune exposures, relying instead on TCR beta sequences and their occurrence across donors. In an earlier analysis of about 590 of the donors, high-throughput TCR beta sequencing was used to judge whether each TCR beta V gene segment behaved as functional or pseudogenic. Donor age, sex, ethnicity and CMV serostatus were compiled alongside the repertoire data. A later genetic analysis used genome-wide SNP genotypes for about 65% of the 666 donors, treating that subset as a discovery cohort. Every discovery cohort repertoire had been produced on one sequencing platform. HLA typing covered class I and class II loci at four-digit resolution. Typing coverage differed by locus: A, B, C, DRB1 and DQB1 were typed in about 629-640 donors, DQA1 in approximately 520, DPA1 in 600 to 610, and DPB1 in 400 to 490. Several DR-DQ haplotypes were treated as single units for association and clustering because of strong linkage in the cohort. Across around 400 genotyped donors of the cohort, an average of roughly 200,000 unique TCR beta nucleotide sequences per donor were sequenced, and roughly 17% of those sequences were non-productive. Here is what the overall study found, with its caveats: Linkage disequilibrium might explain the correlated functional status among segregating V segments, but an unknown experimental factor could not be excluded. In a later genetic analysis, a missense DCLRE1C variant was associated with V-gene and J-gene trimming of TCR beta chains, and the association was replicated in an independent cohort. Broadly in line with IMGT annotations, most TCR beta V segments showed up in productive rearrangements about 87% or about 30% of the time in an earlier analysis of several hundred of the donors. A later analysis found that TCR association rates varied across HLA loci, with DRB1 alleles showing the most associated TCRs and HLA-C alleles the fewest. The only immune exposure information available for the cohort was CMV serostatus. In a later analysis, around 17,000 TCR beta sequences were associated with specific HLA alleles at a false discovery rate of 0.05. Because some donors lacked HLA typing at each locus, the association tests relied only on the typed subset. In the study, 150 to 200 TCR beta chains were listed as associated with cytomegalovirus. The cohort was sequenced for TCR beta chains only, and without alpha or paired-chain data the features that could be detected were limited. In a later analysis, HLA-associated TCR beta chains were found to be more clonally expanded and to have lower generation probabilities than equally common non-associated chains. Most TCR sequences were observed very rarely across donors, whereas some public TCRs were present in many individuals. Cytomegalovirus status was reported to be diagnosed by the classifier with high specificity and sensitivity in both the original and validation cohorts. The sequencing pipeline was judged likely to have produced a cluster of highly shared sequence variants as a technical artifact. A further reported finding was that TCR beta sequences accurately predicted the HLA-A and HLA-B alleles for most subjects in the first cohort. The presence/absence analyses assumed that sequencing depth was roughly uniform across donors, and that assumption may not be true. When HLA alleles, especially DR and DQ, strongly co-occurred, TCR associations were difficult to assign to individual alleles. A later genetic analysis reported fewer N-insertions in productive TCRs among donors in an Asian-associated ancestry cluster than the approximately 700-donor mean. The authors suggested that the approach could potentially be extended to other disease states and immunological phenotypes. Several of the top co-occurrence clusters appeared to be linked to parvovirus B19, influenza, CMV and Epstein-Barr virus, according to a later analysis. A few of the identified cytomegalovirus-associated TCR beta chains were confirmed in vitro to be specific for cytomegalovirus antigens. Because counts were too low, fewer than 20 rarely observed V segments, including chromosome 9 orphons, were excluded from the earlier analysis of a few hundred of the donors. Most CMV-associated TCR beta chains appeared to be HLA-restricted in a later analysis, and the HLA associations seemed to be driven largely by CMV exposure.

The cohort comprised some 700 healthy bone marrow donors. At the time of sampling, every cohort member was nominally healthy, though immune exposures that went unrecorded were likely present. The donor was CMV seronegative and was included in the group of a few hundred seronegative cohort members. A peripheral blood sample was provided by each donor, and peripheral blood mononuclear cells were used for TCR beta sequencing. The Qiagen DNeasy Blood Extraction Kit was used to extract genomic DNA from the blood cell samples. Library generation was performed with the immunoSEQ multiplex PCR assay. A mixture of 60 forward primers for TCR Vbeta segments and 13 reverse primers for TCR Jbeta segments was used in the multiplex PCR. A multiplex PCR assay on genomic DNA amplified the CDR3 region of rearranged TCR beta genes. On the Illumina HiSeq System, the amplified TCR beta libraries were sequenced as 87-base-pair reads. Per the source publication's procedure: A later analysis tallied about 77 million unique TCR beta chains across the 640 or so repertoires, and some 12 million of those chains were shared by two or more donors. Raw reads were error-corrected and collapsed into unique sequences with a nearest-neighbor algorithm that merged closely related sequences to remove PCR and sequencing errors. To assign V, D and J gene segments, CDR3 sequences were aligned to IMGT reference sequences. For a sequence to be retained, a match of at least six nucleotides to both a V gene segment and a J gene segment was required. A rearrangement counted as productive if the CDR3 had no stop codons and remained in frame with V and J, and every other rearrangement counted as non-productive. CDR3 was defined by IMGT convention, running from the second conserved V-encoded cysteine to the conserved J-encoded phenylalanine. The earlier analysis of 587 of the donors excluded sequences that lacked an unambiguous match to a single V gene segment. In an earlier analysis of a few hundred of the donors, V segments were called functional above 56.7% productive rearrangements and were called segregating when the between-donor standard deviation exceeded 5%. A statistical classification framework was built to diagnose cytomegalovirus status from the catalog of TCR beta chain sequences. A later analysis assigned V and J genes by comparing TCR nucleotide sequences with IMGT/GENE-DB human TR gene sequences. A later analysis assigned CDR3 sequences and most-parsimonious VDJ recombination scenarios with the TCRdist pipeline. In a later analysis, every TCR beta chain was defined by the combination of its CDR3 amino acid sequence and its V-gene family, and reads without a unique V-gene family were dropped. As a way to deal with suspected cross-contamination and a sequencing artifact, a later analysis dropped nearly 600 nucleotide sequences that were highly shared and had low generation probability. For each public chain, a later analysis derived a clonal expansion index from normalized ranks of inferred template counts within each repertoire. In a later analysis, generation probabilities were computed using a VDJ recombination model fitted to out-of-frame rearrangements, and the results were checked against IGoR. Hypergeometric tests were used in a later analysis to score TCR-TCR, TCR-HLA and TCR-CMV co-occurrence, with a repertoire-size bias correction applied to the TCR pairs. A later analysis estimated false discovery rates by permuting HLA or CMV assignments 20 times. In a later analysis, co-occurring TCRs were grouped with DBSCAN, and TCRdist sequence similarity was added when clustering was performed within HLA-allele-positive subsets. Co-occurrence clustering excluded repertoires with fewer than 30,000 or more than 120,000 public chains, plus five with anomalous nucleotide sharing. Drawn from immuneACCESS, this table holds only the in-frame rearrangements with V and J called that TCRdb kept. Clones are partly lost; checked studies trace under half to an unresolved V gene and leave the rest unexplained. Clone size and the V and J calls come from that table; the DNA yielded D and trimming. This sample has under 150,000 clones in its table, and 82% of those were observed once. The ten largest clones add up to roughly 2.6% of the sample.

A note on this clone: Its antigen is unknown. The sample holds no much larger clone one base away, and base qualities are not on file.

The TCR sequence derives from a woman under 30 in good health and CMV-seronegative. Sequences were obtained from PBMCs.

The DNA sequence is TGTGCCAGCAGCTTAGAAGCGATACCGAACACTGAAGCTTTCTTT. It codes for CASSLEAIPNTEAFF. The rearranged segments are TRBV7-2 and TRBJ1-1; no D gene call is confident. Between the V and J ends, shortened by 1 base and 1 base respectively, the junction contains 10 bases. Per the germline V gene, SGHTA is the CDR1 and FQGNSA is the CDR2. The CDR3 holds 15 amino acids from the cysteine to the phenylalanine. The read is trimmed to its CDR3 DNA, 45 bases read in frame from base 1.